Shown below are 14 T cell receptor beta chains from a single sample sequenced in a study of human T cells and chemical hapten exposure. In TCRdb, the RACE reads were re-called with MiXCR into one record per CDR3 protein. The sample consists of some 350,000 distinct CDR3 sequences, about 6.9% of them appearing once. The time point here: patch test 2, 6 weeks after DPC sensitization. The treatment was: therapeutic diphenylcyclopropenone sensitization with weekly scalp DPC. Sequencing was performed on whole blood, taken in connection with sensitization to the hapten diphenylcyclopropenone (DPC). These receptors were obtained from a woman aged 18-29 years with alopecia areata. Some clones in this sample may be carry-over from other donors' samples.

As regards this clonotype: The junction departs from the called germline gene at one end, perhaps through a read error. This sequence joins TRBV27 and TRBJ2-7, with TRBD1 matching over 8 bases. The CDR3 contains 14 residues. Germline V gene sequence: CDR1 MNHEY, CDR2 SMNVEV (reference sequence). The CDR3 DNA reads as TGTGCCAGCAGTCCACAGGGGGTCGTTCCTCTAAGGGACTTC. Translated: CASSPQGVVPLRDF.

The J gene is TRBJ2-4, the V gene TRBV5-1; the match to TRBD2 covers 13 bases. Germline V CDR1 and CDR2: SGHRS, YFSETQ. V lost 4 bases to trimming and J lost 8 bases; unmatched junction nucleotides: 9. There are 16 residues in the CDR3. CDR3 nucleotide sequence: TGCGCCAGCAGCCCCTCCGGGACTAGCGGGGATTACATTCAGTACTTC. It specifies CASSPSGTSGDYIQYF.

At least ten counts were recorded for this clonotype. The chain couples TRBV9 to TRBJ1-5; D might be TRBD1 (5 bases). Trimming removed 5 bases from V and 1 base from J, with 13 bases in between. CDR3 length: 15 residues. Germline V CDR1 and CDR2: SGDLS, YYNGEE. CDR3 loop: CASSETVESNQPQHF. The DNA of the CDR3 is TGTGCCAGCAGTGAGACAGTAGAAAGCAATCAGCCCCAGCATTTT.

This clonotype was detected ten times or more. The chain carries TRBV20-1 and TRBJ1-2; D unresolved. The V gene lost 3 bases and the J gene lost 4 bases, with 15 bases spanning the gap. CDR3 length: 14 residues. Germline V gene sequence: CDR1 DFQATT, CDR2 SNEGSKA (reference sequence). The CDR3 DNA is TGCAGTGCTAGTAACGGGTACGGAGGCTATGGCTACACCTTC. It specifies CSASNGYGGYGYTF.

J is TRBJ2-7 and V is TRBV6-5; TRBD2 matches at 10 bases. The CDR3 is 16 amino acids. CDR1 is MNHEY, CDR2 SVGAGI, per germline. J was trimmed by 4 bases and V by 0 bases; bases with no gene match: 6. The CDR3 loop reads CASSYSKAGGLYEQYF. CDR3 bases: TGTGCCAGCAGTTACTCGAAAGCGGGGGGGCTGTACGAGCAGTACTTC.

This clonotype was picked up a small number of times. The V and J genes are TRBV6-5 and TRBJ1-2; 8 bases are shared with TRBD1. Trimming at V came to 5 bases and at J to 8 bases, leaving 13 bases not matched to a gene. CDR1 and CDR2 (germline): MNHEY, SVGAGI. The CDR3 is 15 residues long. The CDR3, as DNA: TGTGCCAGCAGTCGGACCTCCGGACAGGGAGGAGGCTACACCTTC. Its translation is CASSRTSGQGGGYTF.

This clonotype was picked up many times. The CDR3: CASSLWDRESSGELFF. The DNA for the CDR3 is TGTGCCAGCAGCCTATGGGACAGGGAGTCGTCAGGGGAGCTGTTTTTT. The genes are TRBV3-1 and TRBJ2-2; 9 positions agree with TRBD1. Germline lookup yields CDR1 LGHDT and CDR2 YNNKEL (reference sequence). The CDR3 is made up of 16 amino acids. Trimming cost V 4 bases and J 8 bases; bases outside gene matches: 11.

This clonotype was seen ten or more times. This chain uses TRBV6-2 or TRBV6-3 with TRBJ1-6, with a possible D match to TRBD1 (6 bases). CDR1 and CDR2 from the germline V gene are MNHEY and SVGEGT. Trimming took 6 bases from V and 4 from J, leaving 10 bases between them. The CDR3 runs to 14 residues. CDR3 sequence (DNA): TGTGCCAGCAGACTCAGGGGATATAATTCACCCCTCCACTTT. It is translated as CASRLRGYNSPLHF.

This clonotype came up a few times. The gene calls are TRBV9 and TRBJ1-5; TRBD1 might be the D (6 bases). This CDR3 has 13 amino acids. Trimming shortened V by 0 bases and J by 5 bases, and 6 bases separated the two germline ends. CDR1 is SGDLS, CDR2 YYNGEE, per germline. The CDR3 is CASSVEGDQPQHF. CDR3 coding DNA: TGTGCCAGCAGCGTAGAGGGGGATCAGCCCCAGCATTTT.

This clonotype has just a few counts. J is TRBJ2-2 and V is TRBV7-3; the D is unclear. This CDR3 has 14 residues. The germline V gene encodes CDR1 SGHTA and CDR2 FQGTGA. V gave up 0 bases and J gave up 2 bases, with 4 bases separating them. CDR3 sequence (DNA): TGTGCCAGCAGCTTAACGGGTAACACCGGGGAGCTGTTTTTT. Protein: CASSLTGNTGELFF.

J is TRBJ1-4 and V is TRBV18; a weak D match, TRBD1 (5 bases). V lost 4 bases and J lost 8, with 11 bases in between. The CDR3 covers 13 residues. The germline CDR1 and CDR2 sequences are KGHSH and LQKENI. This chain's CDR3 is CASSQGLKEKLFF. CDR3 bases: TGTGCCAGCTCACAGGGACTTAAAGAAAAACTGTTTTTT.

The chain recombines TRBV4-3 with TRBJ2-1; D may be TRBD1 or TRBD2 (5 bases each). The CDR3 consists of 16 residues. V was cut by 5 bases and J by 3 bases, with 17 bases left in between. CDR1 and CDR2 (germline): LGHNA, YSLEER. CDR3 amino acids: CASSSQLVGDYNEQFF. In nucleotides, the CDR3 is TGCGCCAGCAGCTCACAGCTAGTGGGGGACTACAATGAGCAGTTCTTC.

The rearrangement uses TRBV16 and TRBJ1-4; unclear D gene. V dropped 3 bases and J dropped 3 bases, with 11 bases sitting between them. The germline CDR1 and CDR2 sequences are KGHSY and FQNENV. The CDR3 has 15 amino acids. This CDR3 reads CASSQAAGSNEKLFF. The CDR3 region has the DNA TGTGCCAGCAGCCAGGCGGCAGGCTCTAATGAAAAACTGTTTTTT.

The J gene is TRBJ1-2, the V gene TRBV27; D remains unclear. There are 13 residues in the CDR3. Trimming left V 3 bases short and J 8 bases short, with 13 bases between. CDR1 and CDR2 from the germline V gene are MNHEY and SMNVEV (reference sequence). The CDR3 sequence: CASSFDRQSGYTF. The CDR3 nucleotides are TGTGCCAGCAGTTTCGATCGACAATCCGGCTACACCTTC.